This T cell receptor beta chain was documented in a study of blood T cell repertoires in COVID-19. In the study overall: Samples taken during acute and convalescent COVID-19 were collected in the United States, Italy and Spain.

Study processing details: By means of reference gene primer amplification, nucleated cell counts were estimated. Data came from immunoSEQ multiplex PCR; TCRdb stores just in-frame clones and leaves some out. D and trimming come from the DNA, and the V and J calls and clone size come from that table. The repertoire holds 270,000 or so clones, with more than 75% as singletons. CDR3 length: 12 amino acids. Trimming removed 3 bases from V and 7 bases from J, with 7 bases in between. The V gene's germline CDR1 is SGDLS and CDR2 YYNGEE. The cohort comprised adults aged 18 to 89 years residing in 20 to 25 US areas. Participants reported their clinical history, and cohort assignment relied on those reports.

This receptor was obtained from a woman aged 18 to 35 who had recovered from COVID-19. V gene TRBV9 combines with J gene TRBJ2-2; weak D call: TRBD1 (5 bases). Sequenced input: PBMCs or T cells enriched from blood (not recorded which). The CDR3 is CASSAQGGELFF. CDR3 sequence (DNA): TGTGCCAGCAGCGCCCAGGGCGGGGAGCTGTTTTTT.